This is a list of T cell receptor beta chains from one sample in a study of T-cell reconstitution after alpha-beta-depleted transplantation in children. TCRdb re-derived calls from the PCR reads in MiXCR, one entry per CDR3 protein. The sample gives about 870,000 distinct CDR3 sequences, roughly 15% of which show up once; just under 5% is in the top ten. Sequencing was performed on PBMCs, mostly from graft donor cells, taken 360 days after TCRalphabeta/CD19-depleted stem cell transplant. The origin of the receptors is a male patient between 5 and 17 years old who had a stem cell transplant for acute lymphoblastic leukemia, so the T cells may come from the graft donor. CDR3s include the opening cysteine and the closing phenylalanine or tryptophan. Each record gives: J gene, clone size, V gene, D gene, CDR3 protein, CDR3 DNA. D genes are given only for firm matches. Size is omitted from some rows. Given values are once, few, many or a class for expanded clones.

j_call: TRBJ2-7
clone_size: many
v_call: TRBV10-3
d_call: TRBD1
cdr3_aa: CAIGTGLGDEQYF
cdr3_nt: TGTGCCATCGGGACAGGGCTGGGAGACGAGCAGTACTTC

j_call: TRBJ2-2
clone_size: NA
v_call: TRBV3-1
d_call: TRBD2
cdr3_aa: CASSRPGLDITGELFF
cdr3_nt: TGTGCCAGCAGCCGGCCGGGACTAGATATAACCGGGGAGCTGTTTTTT

j_call: TRBJ2-7
clone_size: many
v_call: TRBV20-1
d_call: NA
cdr3_aa: CSVGNSYEQYF
cdr3_nt: TGCAGTGTGGGGAACTCCTACGAGCAGTACTTC

j_call: TRBJ2-4
clone_size: few
v_call: TRBV29-1
d_call: NA
cdr3_aa: CSVSEAKNIQYF
cdr3_nt: TGCAGCGTTTCGGAGGCCAAAAACATTCAGTACTTC

j_call: TRBJ2-1
clone_size: NA
v_call: TRBV12-5
d_call: TRBD2
cdr3_aa: CASGLDMMGGTYNEQFF
cdr3_nt: TGTGCTAGTGGTTTGGATATGATGGGGGGGACCTACAATGAGCAGTTCTTC

j_call: TRBJ2-7
clone_size: NA
v_call: TRBV28
d_call: TRBD2
cdr3_aa: CASSIPSGRAWGEQYF
cdr3_nt: TGTGCCAGCAGTATACCTAGCGGGAGGGCCTGGGGCGAGCAGTACTTC

j_call: TRBJ2-1
clone_size: many
v_call: TRBV5-1
d_call: NA
cdr3_aa: CASSLDSSSYNEQFF
cdr3_nt: TGCGCCAGCAGCCTGGACAGCAGCTCCTACAATGAGCAGTTCTTC

j_call: TRBJ1-2
clone_size: few
v_call: TRBV7-9
d_call: NA
cdr3_aa: CASSLGVIPGYTF
cdr3_nt: TGTGCCAGCAGCTTGGGGGTGATCCCTGGCTACACCTTC

j_call: TRBJ1-5
clone_size: few
v_call: TRBV4-1
d_call: NA
cdr3_aa: CASSQRYSNQPQHF
cdr3_nt: TGCGCCAGCAGCCAAAGGTATAGCAATCAGCCCCAGCATTTT

j_call: TRBJ2-1
clone_size: NA
v_call: TRBV2
d_call: TRBD2
cdr3_aa: CASSGYLTSGWGNEQFF
cdr3_nt: TGTGCCAGCAGTGGGTACCTGACTAGCGGGTGGGGGAATGAGCAGTTCTTC

j_call: TRBJ2-7
clone_size: few
v_call: TRBV2
d_call: TRBD2
cdr3_aa: CASTTSGAYEQYF
cdr3_nt: TGTGCCAGCACCACTAGCGGAGCCTACGAGCAGTACTTC

j_call: TRBJ2-3
clone_size: few
v_call: TRBV7-9
d_call: TRBD2
cdr3_aa: CASSLETSGSLDTQYF
cdr3_nt: TGTGCCAGCAGCCTAGAAACTAGCGGGAGCCTTGATACGCAGTATTTT

j_call: TRBJ2-7
clone_size: NA
v_call: TRBV10-1
d_call: TRBD2
cdr3_aa: CASSDSTSGRWEQYF
cdr3_nt: TGCGCCAGCAGTGACTCGACTAGCGGGAGATGGGAGCAGTACTTC

j_call: TRBJ2-5
clone_size: NA
v_call: TRBV7-9
d_call: NA
cdr3_aa: CASSLEVRRPQETQYF
cdr3_nt: TGTGCCAGCAGCTTAGAGGTCAGGCGTCCTCAAGAGACCCAGTACTTC

j_call: TRBJ1-5
clone_size: few
v_call: TRBV28
d_call: NA
cdr3_aa: CASSFSFLEQVMNQPQHF
cdr3_nt: TGTGCCAGCAGTTTCTCTTTCCTAGAACAGGTTATGAATCAGCCCCAGCATTTT

j_call: TRBJ1-6
clone_size: many
v_call: TRBV12-3/TRBV12-4
d_call: NA
cdr3_aa: CASSLGQTNSPLHF
cdr3_nt: TGTGCCAGCAGTTTAGGGCAGACTAATTCACCCCTCCACTTT

j_call: TRBJ2-5
clone_size: NA
v_call: TRBV6-1
d_call: NA
cdr3_aa: CASRRQGGKTQYF
cdr3_nt: TGTGCCAGCAGGAGACAGGGAGGAAAGACCCAGTACTTC

j_call: TRBJ2-1
clone_size: NA
v_call: TRBV29-1
d_call: NA
cdr3_aa: CSVPNPDNEQFF
cdr3_nt: TGCAGCGTCCCTAACCCGGACAATGAGCAGTTCTTC

j_call: TRBJ2-5
clone_size: NA
v_call: TRBV29-1
d_call: NA
cdr3_aa: CSVPPYREEVQETQYF
cdr3_nt: TGCAGCGTTCCCCCCTACAGGGAGGAGGTACAAGAGACCCAGTACTTC

j_call: TRBJ1-2
clone_size: few
v_call: TRBV5-1
d_call: NA
cdr3_aa: CASSLVRGANYGYTF
cdr3_nt: TGCGCCAGCAGCTTGGTTAGAGGAGCTAACTATGGCTACACCTTC

j_call: TRBJ2-3
clone_size: NA
v_call: TRBV12-3/TRBV12-4
d_call: NA
cdr3_aa: CASSFQGMGTDTQYF
cdr3_nt: TGTGCCAGCAGTTTCCAGGGGATGGGCACAGATACGCAGTATTTT

j_call: TRBJ2-7
clone_size: NA
v_call: TRBV10-1
d_call: TRBD2
cdr3_aa: CASSEASGSYEQYF
cdr3_nt: TGCGCCAGCAGTGAGGCTAGCGGGAGTTACGAGCAGTACTTC

j_call: TRBJ2-1
clone_size: few
v_call: TRBV7-8
d_call: TRBD2
cdr3_aa: CASSPGLAGGTNYNEQFF
cdr3_nt: TGTGCCAGCAGCCCCGGACTAGCGGGAGGGACGAACTACAATGAGCAGTTCTTC

j_call: TRBJ2-7
clone_size: NA
v_call: TRBV7-9
d_call: TRBD1
cdr3_aa: CASSLEGTALIYEQYF
cdr3_nt: TGTGCCAGCAGCTTAGAGGGGACAGCTTTGATTTACGAGCAGTACTTC

j_call: TRBJ2-5
clone_size: NA
v_call: TRBV12-3/TRBV12-4
d_call: TRBD1
cdr3_aa: CASRGGQELEETQYF
cdr3_nt: TGTGCCAGCCGCGGTGGACAGGAGTTAGAAGAGACCCAGTACTTC

j_call: TRBJ2-7
clone_size: NA
v_call: TRBV29-1
d_call: NA
cdr3_aa: CSVEKGRSPYEQYF
cdr3_nt: TGCAGCGTTGAGAAGGGTAGGTCTCCCTACGAGCAGTACTTC

j_call: TRBJ2-1
clone_size: NA
v_call: TRBV7-8
d_call: TRBD2
cdr3_aa: CASSLERTSGLHNEQFF
cdr3_nt: TGTGCCAGCAGCTTAGAGAGGACTAGCGGGCTTCACAATGAGCAGTTCTTC

j_call: TRBJ2-7
clone_size: NA
v_call: TRBV6-5
d_call: NA
cdr3_aa: CASSYQAGSIFEQYF
cdr3_nt: TGTGCCAGCAGTTATCAGGCGGGGTCGATCTTCGAGCAGTACTTC

j_call: TRBJ2-3
clone_size: few
v_call: TRBV11-1
d_call: NA
cdr3_aa: CASSLPRDTSTDTQYF
cdr3_nt: TGTGCCAGCAGCTTACCGAGGGACACGAGCACAGATACGCAGTATTTT

j_call: TRBJ2-2
clone_size: few
v_call: TRBV15
d_call: NA
cdr3_aa: CATSRGRNTGELFF
cdr3_nt: TGTGCCACCAGCAGAGGACGGAACACCGGGGAGCTGTTTTTT

j_call: TRBJ1-2
clone_size: few
v_call: TRBV18
d_call: NA
cdr3_aa: CASSPSKAYGYTF
cdr3_nt: TGTGCCAGCTCACCAAGTAAGGCCTATGGCTACACCTTC

j_call: TRBJ2-3
clone_size: NA
v_call: TRBV10-3
d_call: NA
cdr3_aa: CAISHTADTQYF
cdr3_nt: TGTGCCATCAGTCACACTGCAGATACGCAGTATTTT

j_call: TRBJ1-4
clone_size: few
v_call: TRBV10-3
d_call: NA
cdr3_aa: CAISSDEKLFF
cdr3_nt: TGTGCCATCTCGTCGGATGAAAAACTGTTTTTT

j_call: TRBJ2-7
clone_size: NA
v_call: TRBV7-9
d_call: NA
cdr3_aa: CASSLEVNRESYEQYF
cdr3_nt: TGTGCCAGCAGCTTAGAGGTGAATCGGGAGTCCTACGAGCAGTACTTC

j_call: TRBJ2-7
clone_size: NA
v_call: TRBV4-1
d_call: TRBD2
cdr3_aa: CASSQVRTSKYEQYF
cdr3_nt: TGCGCCAGCAGCCAAGTGAGGACTAGCAAATACGAGCAGTACTTC

j_call: TRBJ1-4
clone_size: few
v_call: TRBV2
d_call: TRBD1
cdr3_aa: CASSVGQANEKLFF
cdr3_nt: TGTGCCAGCAGCGTCGGACAGGCCAATGAAAAACTGTTTTTT

j_call: TRBJ1-1
clone_size: NA
v_call: TRBV5-1
d_call: NA
cdr3_aa: CASSFATLNTEAFF
cdr3_nt: TGCGCCAGCAGCTTCGCTACACTGAACACTGAAGCTTTCTTT

j_call: TRBJ2-2
clone_size: many
v_call: TRBV5-1
d_call: NA
cdr3_aa: CASSLDGLNTGELFF
cdr3_nt: TGCGCCAGCAGCTTGGACGGGTTGAACACCGGGGAGCTGTTTTTT

j_call: TRBJ2-7
clone_size: few
v_call: TRBV4-1
d_call: TRBD2
cdr3_aa: CASSQTGTSDHEQYF
cdr3_nt: TGCGCCAGCAGCCAAACCGGGACTAGCGATCACGAGCAGTACTTC

j_call: TRBJ2-5
clone_size: NA
v_call: TRBV20-1
d_call: NA
cdr3_aa: CSGYGTIQETQYF
cdr3_nt: TGCAGTGGCTACGGGACCATCCAAGAGACCCAGTACTTC

j_call: TRBJ1-5
clone_size: NA
v_call: TRBV12-5
d_call: NA
cdr3_aa: CASGLVSQPQHF
cdr3_nt: TGTGCTAGTGGTTTGGTAAGCCAGCCCCAGCATTTT

j_call: TRBJ2-6
clone_size: few
v_call: TRBV2
d_call: NA
cdr3_aa: CASLNSGANVLTF
cdr3_nt: TGTGCCAGCCTCAACTCTGGGGCCAACGTCCTGACTTTC

j_call: TRBJ2-1
clone_size: few
v_call: TRBV20-1
d_call: TRBD2
cdr3_aa: CSARDPRAGHNEQFF
cdr3_nt: TGCAGTGCTAGAGATCCGAGAGCGGGACACAATGAGCAGTTCTTC